These T cell receptor beta chains were read from a single sample in a study of OX40 agonist ivuxolimab in advanced cancers. The table came from immunoSEQ multiplex PCR; TCRdb's copy has only in-frame clones and leaves some out. The data show some 38,000 clones, approximately 90% seen once. The sequenced sample was CD4+ or CD8+ T cells sorted from blood, obtained in a trial of the OX40 agonist ivuxolimab. The receptors were sampled from an adult with an advanced solid tumor such as melanoma, head and neck, liver or kidney cancer. CDR3s include the opening cysteine and the closing phenylalanine or tryptophan. A D gene is named only where the DNA matches it firmly. Clone size, where shown, is once, few, many, or a class for clones that have expanded.

V	size	D	J	DNA	CDR3
TRBV14	-	-	TRBJ2-1	TGTGCCAGCAGCCCGCCCAGGGGAGGTGTGGGTGAGCAGTTCTTC	CASSPPRGGVGEQFF
TRBV7-9	-	-	TRBJ1-5	TGTGCCAGCAGCCCCGGCCACGGCCAGCCCCAGCATTTT	CASSPGHGQPQHF
TRBV10-1	-	-	TRBJ1-5	TGCGCCAGGATACCACCTACCCCGCTCGGGGGCAGCCAGAATCAGCCCCAGCATTTT	CARIPPTPLGGSQNQPQHF
TRBV5-4	-	-	TRBJ2-3	TGTGCCAGCAGCCCGGACGGAGGCACAGATACGCAGTATTTT	CASSPDGGTDTQYF
TRBV19	-	-	TRBJ2-5	TGTGCCAGTAGTATGCAAGAGAGAGAGACCCAGTACTTC	CASSMQERETQYF
TRBV9	-	-	TRBJ2-2	TGTGCCAGCAGCGCGAGGGCTCCCCAGAACACCGGGGAGCTGTTTTTT	CASSARAPQNTGELFF
TRBV7-6	-	-	TRBJ2-2	TGTGCCAGCAGCCGGACCCAAACCGGGGAGCTGTTTTTT	CASSRTQTGELFF
TRBV4-3	-	TRBD1	TRBJ1-6	TGCGCCAGCAGCCAGGTACAGGGGGCGGGTTCACCCCTCCACTTT	CASSQVQGAGSPLHF
TRBV5-1	-	-	TRBJ2-7	TGCGCCAGCAGCCTCTGGGGCTACGAGCAGTACTTC	CASSLWGYEQYF
TRBV7-2	-	-	TRBJ2-7	TGTGCCAGCAGCTCTCTGGGGTGGGTCAGCTCCTACGAGCAGTACTTC	CASSSLGWVSSYEQYF
TRBV19	-	TRBD1	TRBJ2-3	TGTGCCAGTAGTAACTTACTCGGACAGGGCGTCTCTAGCACAGATACGCAGTATTTT	CASSNLLGQGVSSTDTQYF
TRBV19	few	-	TRBJ1-6	TGTGCCAGTAGTTTGGGTTATAATTCACCCCTCCACTTT	CASSLGYNSPLHF
TRBV6-5	-	-	TRBJ2-5	TGTGCCAGCAGCCCCGAGGGTAGAAAAGAGACCCAGTACTTC	CASSPEGRKETQYF
TRBV6-1	-	-	TRBJ2-7	TGTGCCAGCTTGAACCCGTTGGGTTCCTACGAGCAGTACTTC	CASLNPLGSYEQYF
TRBV10-3	-	-	TRBJ1-5	TGTGCCATCAGTGAGGTACAGGGTAGCAATCAGCCCCAGCATTTT	CAISEVQGSNQPQHF
TRBV2	-	-	TRBJ2-3	TGTGCCAGCAGTACTAGCTTAGATACGCAGTATTTT	CASSTSLDTQYF
TRBV10-3	-	-	TRBJ2-6	TGTGCCATCAGTGGGTTTGGGGTAACAAAAGGTTCTGGGGCCAACGTCCTGACTTTC	CAISGFGVTKGSGANVLTF
TRBV11-2	-	-	TRBJ1-1	TGTGCCAGCAGCTTAGATGGGGGGGTCCACACTGAAGCTTTCTTT	CASSLDGGVHTEAFF
TRBV5-6	-	-	TRBJ1-1	TGTGCCAGCAGCTATGTTGGTGGCTCGGGCGAGGCTTTCTTT	CASSYVGGSGEAFF
TRBV5-6	-	-	TRBJ2-3	TGTGCCAGCACTCCAGGGCAGGACACAGATACGCAGTATTTT	CASTPGQDTDTQYF
TRBV7-2	-	TRBD1	TRBJ2-5	TGTGCCAGCAGCTTAGCGGGACAGGGTGGGCAAGAGACCCAGTACTTC	CASSLAGQGGQETQYF
TRBV19	-	-	TRBJ1-1	TGTGCCAGTAGTATGAATAGGGACACTGAAGCTTTCTTT	CASSMNRDTEAFF
TRBV18	-	TRBD1	TRBJ1-5	TGTGCCAGCTCACGCGCCGGACAGGGGGCCCAGCATTTT	CASSRAGQGAQHF
TRBV7-2	once	TRBD2	TRBJ2-1	TGTGCCAGCAGTGACGGGGGGGAGCAGTTCTTC	CASSDGGEQFF
TRBV2	-	-	TRBJ1-1	TGTGCCAGGGGGGTTGGCGGCACTGAAGCTTTCTTT	CARGVGGTEAFF
TRBV6-4	-	-	TRBJ2-3	TGTGCCAGCAGCCAGAGGACAGCCGCAGATACGCAGTATTTT	CASSQRTAADTQYF
TRBV7-9	-	-	TRBJ1-6	TGTGCCAGCAGCTCGGGACTTCGCGGTTCACCCCTCCACTTT	CASSSGLRGSPLHF
TRBV5-5	-	TRBD1	TRBJ1-6	TGTGCCAGCATAAGCTCCGGACAGGGGCTCTATAATTCACCCCTCCACTTT	CASISSGQGLYNSPLHF
TRBV4-3	-	-	TRBJ2-3	TGCGCCAGCAGCCTAGCGGGCACAGATACGCAGTATTTT	CASSLAGTDTQYF
TRBV9	-	TRBD2	TRBJ2-7	TGTGCCAGCAGCGTAGAAGCGGGGACGACCTACGAGCAGTACTTC	CASSVEAGTTYEQYF
TRBV6-5	-	TRBD1	TRBJ1-2	TGTGCCAGCAGTCGCGTAGACAGGGCTAACTATGGCTACACCTTC	CASSRVDRANYGYTF
TRBV29-1	-	-	TRBJ1-3	TGCAGCGCTGACGGGGGTGTAGCTGGAAACACCATATATTTT	CSADGGVAGNTIYF
TRBV11-3	-	-	TRBJ2-5	TGTGCCAGCAGCTTAGGGGCCCAAGAGACCCAGTACTTC	CASSLGAQETQYF
TRBV5-4	-	-	TRBJ1-4	TGTGCCAGCAGCCAAGGCTCAGGGACTGAAAAACTGTTTTTT	CASSQGSGTEKLFF
TRBV18	-	TRBD1	TRBJ2-1	TGTGCCAGCTCAGCGGACAGGGGGAATGAGCAGTTCTTC	CASSADRGNEQFF
TRBV5-6	-	-	TRBJ1-1	TGTGCCAGCAGCTTGGGGGGAAAAGGAGCTTTCTTT	CASSLGGKGAFF
TRBV21-1	-	-	TRBJ1-2	TGTGCCAGCAGCAAAGTTAAGGGACAGGAATATGGCTACACCTTC	CASSKVKGQEYGYTF
TRBV5-8	-	-	TRBJ2-1	TGTGCCAGCCCCGAGGTGGATGAGCAGTTCTTC	CASPEVDEQFF